This T cell receptor (beta chain) was recovered during a study of cytomegalovirus exposure and HLA in healthy donors. Study findings and constraints: Earlier analysis yielded a pattern in which most TCR beta V segments were productive about 87% or about 30% of the time. Roughly even sequencing depth across donors was the assumption behind the presence/absence analyses.

Trimming removed 0 bases from V and 4 bases from J, with 18 bases in between. CDR1 and CDR2 (germline): SGHDN, FVKESK. The CDR3 is 17 residues long. On this clone itself: The antigen remains unidentified.

PCR employed 60 Vbeta and 13 Jbeta primers. Profiling relied on immunoSEQ multiplex PCR, and the TCRdb table lists in-frame clones only, not all of them. The sample contains 90,000 to 110,000 clones, under 85% of which appear only once. The V call is TRBV14, the J call TRBJ1-1; TRBD1 is a possible D gene (5 bases). The source is a man aged 35 to 55 in good health and CMV-seronegative. Specimen: PBMCs. In nucleotides, the CDR3 is TGTGCCAGCAGCCAAGATGCGCCAGGGTATAAAAGCACTGAAGCTTTCTTT. Translation: CASSQDAPGYKSTEAFF.